This is a list of T cell receptor beta chains from one sample in a study of cytomegalovirus exposure and HLA in healthy donors. Only in-frame clones appear in the TCRdb table, and some are missing; sequencing was by immunoSEQ multiplex PCR. Found here are about 160,000 clones, over 70% of them singletons; the top ten hold approximately 3%. The sample was PBMCs. These TCRs come from a woman aged 45-59 years in good health and CMV-seropositive. Both conserved end residues are part of each CDR3. Each record gives: V gene, J gene, CDR3 protein.

TRBV6-6	TRBJ1-2	CASIRGGQSGYTF
TRBV6-1	TRBJ1-2	CASSEEGRFRGYTF
TRBV9	TRBJ1-1	CASSLTPTGRLNTEAFF
TRBV7-8	TRBJ2-1	CASSSRTSGEGEQFF
TRBV6-5	TRBJ1-4	CASSHRDPNNEKLFF
TRBV7-9	TRBJ2-1	CASSPSRGGMYNEQFF
TRBV30	TRBJ2-3	CAWSVLGSDTQYF
TRBV7-9	TRBJ1-1	CASSLATSPRRAFF
TRBV7-9	TRBJ2-7	CASSLQQGSSEYF
TRBV5-5	TRBJ1-1	CASSALTGNSEAFF
TRBV7-2	TRBJ2-2	CASSLRTENTGELFF
TRBV27	TRBJ1-5	CASSLRGAWEPQHF
TRBV5-1	TRBJ1-2	CASSLGGQGNGYTF
TRBV15	TRBJ2-7	CATSRAGTGLEQYF
TRBV2	TRBJ1-2	CASSATGFDYGYPF
TRBV6-1	TRBJ2-2	CASRGQGNTGELFF
TRBV15	TRBJ2-6	CATSSRGTGANVLTF
TRBV15	TRBJ2-7	CATSRDMSYEQYF
TRBV19	TRBJ2-2	CASSMDLANTGELFF
TRBV2	TRBJ1-5	CASSLGTGQHSNQPQHF
TRBV6-1	TRBJ2-3	CASSEGQAILNTQYF
TRBV15	TRBJ1-1	CATSSIFTGADEAFF
TRBV19	TRBJ2-1	CASRDGTGSSYNEQFF
TRBV9	TRBJ2-7	CASSGGLGLYEQYF
TRBV6-5	.	CASSRGGVSSYEQYF
TRBV5-1	TRBJ2-1	CASSFRDGRAYEQFF
TRBV7-7	TRBJ1-1	CASSPINKPGEAFF
TRBV6-5	TRBJ2-5	CASSYPRDREETQYF
TRBV5-4	TRBJ2-7	CASSWLPSYEQYF
TRBV5-1	TRBJ2-5	CASSPEDRVEETQYF
TRBV25-1	TRBJ1-2	CASSESQGLRGYTF
TRBV9	TRBJ2-7	CASSDNPHRASYEQYF
TRBV5-6	TRBJ1-2	CASVGDNYGYTF
TRBV7-9	TRBJ1-4	CASSRRTGGNEKLFF
TRBV7-2	TRBJ1-5	CASSLGGTVNQPQHF
TRBV9	TRBJ1-6	CASSVGDNYNSPLHF
TRBV6-6	TRBJ1-5	CASSFGTGNQPQHF
TRBV6-5	TRBJ1-1	CASSRFTRTTEAFF
TRBV5-1	TRBJ1-2	CASSRPDRGRGYTF
TRBV30	TRBJ1-5	CAWSTDTIPQPQHF
TRBV29-1	TRBJ2-3	CSVGLRPGYF
TRBV5-1	TRBJ1-1	CASSYGSTGTDEAFF
TRBV19	TRBJ1-5	CASDGGHLNQPQHF
TRBV5-1	TRBJ2-1	CASRSSEGSYNEQFF
TRBV7-3	TRBJ2-2	CASSGQGGSGELFF
TRBV2	TRBJ2-3	CASRAGTNTDTQYF
TRBV19	TRBJ1-3	CASSTGQGYSGNTIYF
TRBV11-2	TRBJ2-1	CASSLVRGRNEQFF
TRBV27	TRBJ2-2	CASSYGAGNTGELFF